The sequence of this T cell receptor beta chain was determined in a study of shared clonotypes between healthy human individuals. In its sample, this clone was seen a few times. The CDR3 is made up of 15 amino acids. Trimming left V 5 bases short and J 0 bases short, with 14 bases between. Germline V gene data show CDR1 as SGHTA and CDR2 as FQGNSA. Libraries were prepared by immunoSEQ multiplex PCR; TCRdb keeps only in-frame clonotypes and omits some of them. The data show fewer than 1.4 million clones, with more than 75% seen just once and 0.61% held by the top ten. V gene TRBV7-2 combines with J gene TRBJ2-7; D possibly corresponds to TRBD1 (5 bases). The clonotype originates from a man younger than 35 in good health. Some clones in this sample may be carry-over from other donors' samples. Sample: memory CD4+ T cells from PBMCs. This sample's subset: CD45RA-negative fraction. CDR3 coding DNA: TGTGCCAGCAGCCCGAGACAGAGAAGCTCCTACGAGCAGTACTTC. Encoded protein: CASSPRQRSSYEQYF.